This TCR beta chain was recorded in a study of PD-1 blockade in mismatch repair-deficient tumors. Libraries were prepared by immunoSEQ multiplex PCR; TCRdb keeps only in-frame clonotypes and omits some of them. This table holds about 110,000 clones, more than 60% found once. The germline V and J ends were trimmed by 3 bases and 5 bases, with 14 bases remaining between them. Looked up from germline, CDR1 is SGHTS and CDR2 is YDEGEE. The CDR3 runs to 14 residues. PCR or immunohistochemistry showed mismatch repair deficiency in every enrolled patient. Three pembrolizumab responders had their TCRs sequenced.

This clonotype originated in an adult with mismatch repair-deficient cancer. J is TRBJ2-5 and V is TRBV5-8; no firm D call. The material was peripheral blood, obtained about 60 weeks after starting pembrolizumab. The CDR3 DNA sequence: TGTGCCAGCAGCTGGGCCCCCATGGGGGAGACCCAGTACTTC. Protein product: CASSWAPMGETQYF.